This entry describes one T cell receptor (beta chain). In the authors' workflow: Estimates of nucleated cell counts were drawn from the amplification of reference gene primers. Clones were sequenced by immunoSEQ multiplex PCR, and TCRdb holds only the in-frame ones, with some missing. That table gives V, J and clone size, and the DNA gave D and trimming. This table holds some 130,000 clones, approximately 84% found once. The entry originates in a study of blood T cell repertoires in COVID-19. CDR3 size: 17 residues. Germline V gives CDR1 SGHAT, CDR2 FQNNGV. Trimming removed 1 base from V and 0 bases from J, with 13 bases in between.

The TCR comes from a man aged 65-85 years with acute or convalescent COVID-19. The rearrangement joins TRBV11-2 to TRBJ1-5; D is possibly TRBD1 (6 bases). The sample taken for sequencing was peripheral blood. CDR3 in DNA: TGTGCCAGCAGCTTAGTGATCGGACAGACTAGCAATCAGCCCCAGCATTTT. It specifies CASSLVIGQTSNQPQHF.